One sample yielded the 23 T cell receptor beta chains listed below, sequenced in a study of shared clonotypes between healthy human individuals. Here immunoSEQ multiplex PCR was the method, and the copy in TCRdb shows in-frame clones only, minus some. The sample holds 2 million or so clones; 85% to 95% are singletons and the top ten take 0.13%. Sequencing was done on a sample of naive CD4+ T cells sorted from blood. Regarding subset: CD45RA+ positively selected. The receptors stem from a man between 18 and 35 years old in good health.

V usage is TRBV2 and J usage is TRBJ2-7; TRBD1 matches at 7 bases. Germline V gene sequence: CDR1 SNHLY, CDR2 FYNNEI. CDR3 length: 13 residues. The V and J ends lost 8 bases and 7 bases, in that order; junction bases with no gene match: 11. The CDR3: CASRTGLPREQYF. The DNA of the CDR3 is TGTGCCAGCCGGACAGGTCTTCCGAGGGAGCAGTACTTC.

The V gene is TRBV11-1, the J gene TRBJ1-3; TRBD1 is a possible D gene (5 bases). Trimming left V 1 base short and J 0 bases short, with 10 bases between. Per germline, CDR1 SGHAT and CDR2 FQDESV (reference sequence). The CDR3 runs 16 residues. The CDR3 reads CASSLGGRGSGNTIYF. Written as DNA, the CDR3 is TGTGCCAGCAGCTTAGGGGGACGGGGCTCTGGAAACACCATATATTTT.

The V and J genes are TRBV14 and TRBJ1-5, with D possibly matching TRBD1 (6 bases). This CDR3 region has 17 residues. Germline lookup yields CDR1 SGHDN and CDR2 FVKESK. V was shortened by 0 bases and J by 2 bases, with 14 bases between the two germline ends. The CDR3 DNA reads as TGTGCCAGCAGCCAAGAGGCAGGGGCCAACGGCAATCAGCCCCAGCATTTT. It codes for CASSQEAGANGNQPQHF.

Remarks on this clone: Other nucleotide sequences in the sample specify the same CDR3. The J gene is TRBJ1-3, the V gene TRBV5-1; the D gene is possibly TRBD1 (5 bases). Trimming removed 2 bases at V and 3 bases at J, with 9 bases between. There are 14 residues in the CDR3. Germline V CDR1 and CDR2: SGHRS, YFSETQ. The DNA for the CDR3 is TGCGCCAGCAGCTTAGGAGGGGATGGAAACACCATATATTTT. It is translated as CASSLGGDGNTIYF.

The chain carries TRBV2 and TRBJ1-5; D perhaps matches TRBD1 (6 bases). The germline V and J ends were trimmed by 7 bases and 7 bases, with 17 bases remaining between them. The CDR3 has 14 amino acids. The germline V gene has CDR1 SNHLY and CDR2 FYNNEI. CDR3 sequence reads: CASTPTGADQPQHF. CDR3 nucleotide sequence: TGTGCCAGCACACCCACGGGGGCGGACCAGCCCCAGCATTTT.

The chain uses TRBV15 and TRBJ2-1; 7 bases line up with TRBD2. CDR1 and CDR2 from the germline V gene are LNHNV and YYDKDF (reference sequence). J was trimmed by 13 bases and V by 0 bases; bases with no gene match: 9. This CDR3 has 14 residues. This CDR3 is CATSRDFGGRSQFF. CDR3 DNA: TGTGCCACCAGCAGAGATTTTGGCGGGAGATCTCAGTTCTTC.

Note on this clone: A much larger clone sits a single nucleotide away, making a read error possible. The rearrangement uses TRBV28 and TRBJ1-1; D gene unclear. The V gene lost 5 bases and the J gene lost 5 bases, with 12 bases spanning the gap. CDR3 length equals 13 residues. Germline CDR1 reads MDHEN; CDR2 reads SYDVKM. CDR3 region: CASSGEGWTEAFF. The CDR3 DNA reads TGTGCCAGCAGTGGGGAGGGCTGGACTGAAGCTTTCTTT. Variable domain in full (rest from reference TRBV28 and TRBJ1-1): DVKVTQSSRYLVKRTGEKVFLECVQDMDHENMFWYRQDPGLGLRLIYFSYDVKMKEKGDIPEGYSVSREKKERFSLILESASTNQTSMYLCASSGEGWTEAFFGQGTRLTVV.

This CDR3 is CASSQDAFRGREAFF. As DNA, the CDR3 is TGCGCCAGCAGCCAAGATGCGTTCAGGGGGCGTGAAGCTTTCTTT. The chain recombines TRBV4-3 with TRBJ1-1; the match to TRBD1 covers 8 bases. The CDR3 has 15 amino acids. Germline lookup yields CDR1 LGHNA and CDR2 YSLEER. V dropped 0 bases and J dropped 7; count of bases not matched to a gene: 7.

V and J are TRBV5-1 and TRBJ2-1, with 7 bases fitting TRBD1. V lost 4 bases to trimming and J lost 5 bases; unmatched junction nucleotides: 6. This CDR3 has 14 residues. Germline-derived CDR1 and CDR2 are SGHRS and YFSETQ. The DNA for the CDR3 is TGCGCCAGCAGCCCCAGGGACAGACACAATGAGCAGTTCTTC. As protein: CASSPRDRHNEQFF.

This chain joins TRBV27 and TRBJ1-2; 8 bases align to TRBD1. V lost 6 bases, J lost 7 bases, and 16 bases stayed unmatched. Germline values: CDR1 MNHEY, CDR2 SMNVEV (reference sequence). There are 16 residues in the CDR3. CDR3: CASRRPQQGQDFGYTF. In DNA form, the CDR3 reads TGTGCCAGCAGGCGACCACAACAGGGACAGGACTTTGGCTACACCTTC.

This sequence joins TRBV7-9 and TRBJ2-2; possibly TRBD2 for D (6 bases). Per the germline V gene, CDR1 is SEHNR and CDR2 is FQNEAQ (reference sequence). The CDR3 has 14 amino acids. The V end lost 9 bases, the J end lost 1 base, and 12 bases lay between the germline ends. The CDR3: CASPTGLNTGELFF. CDR3 nucleotides: TGTGCCAGTCCTACGGGACTGAACACCGGGGAGCTGTTTTTT. Filled out from reference TRBV7-9 and TRBJ2-2, the complete variable domain reads DTGVSQNPRHKITKRGQNVTFRCDPISEHNRLYWYRQTLGQGPEFLTYFQNEAQLEKSRLLSDRFSAERPKGSFSTLEIQRTEQGDSAMYLCASPTGLNTGELFFGEGSRLTVL.

About this clone itself: The sample holds other DNA sequences that translate to the same CDR3. This chain uses TRBV6-5 with TRBJ1-6; no clear D. The CDR3 loop spans 12 amino acids. Germline loops: CDR1 MNHEY, CDR2 SVGAGI. Deletions cut 9 bases from V and 6 bases from J, with 9 bases between. The CDR3 nucleotides read TGTGCCAGTCGGACGGCTAATTCACCCCTCCACTTT. Its protein product is CASRTANSPLHF.

This chain uses TRBV5-5 with TRBJ2-5; no clear D gene. Germline V gene data show CDR1 as SGHKS and CDR2 as YYEKEE (reference sequence). The V and J ends lost 4 bases and 5 bases respectively, with 6 bases between them. The CDR3 length is 11 residues. As DNA, the CDR3 is TGTGCCAGCAGCCGTGGTGAGACCCAGTACTTC. Amino acids: CASSRGETQYF.

This clone has only one observation. This chain connects TRBV29-1 to TRBJ2-2; 10 bases match TRBD2. The CDR3 totals 17 residues. V trimming: 7 bases; J trimming: 6 bases; junction bases outside the gene matches: 17. The germline V gene encodes CDR1 SQVTM and CDR2 ANQGSEA. The CDR3 DNA follows: TGCAGCGGCCGATCTCCAGCGGGAGGGGTGTCAGCCGGGGAGCTGTTTTTT. It yields the protein CSGRSPAGGVSAGELFF.

As for this clone: At one end, the junction sequence differs from germline, possibly due to a read error. This chain links TRBV30 with TRBJ1-2; a weak D match, TRBD1 (5 bases). Germline values: CDR1 GTSNPN, CDR2 SVGIG (reference sequence). The CDR3 loop spans 11 amino acids. The CDR3 coding sequence is TGTGCCTGGAGTGTACTGGGGCCGCTTTCCTTC. Protein product: CAWSVLGPLSF.

The chain uses TRBV19 and TRBJ1-1; no reliable D call. Germline V gene data show CDR1 as LNHDA and CDR2 as SQIVND (reference sequence). This CDR3 has 11 amino acids. The V and J ends lost 10 bases and 6 bases respectively, with 12 bases between them. CDR3 nucleotides: TGTGCCATTGAAGGCCGGGCTGAAGCTTTCTTT. Its translation is CAIEGRAEAFF.

The chain combines TRBV5-1 with TRBJ1-4, with 9 positions matching TRBD1. The ends lost 1 base at V and 6 bases at J; junction bases unmatched: 4. The CDR3 is 15 residues long. The germline V gene has CDR1 SGHRS and CDR2 YFSETQ. The CDR3 sequence is CASSLRTGVYEKLFF. The CDR3 region has the DNA TGCGCCAGCAGCTTGCGGACAGGGGTTTATGAAAAACTGTTTTTT.

The chain employs TRBV18 and TRBJ2-3; 9 positions match TRBD2. There are 16 residues in the CDR3. J lost 6 bases, V lost 0 bases, and 7 bases had no gene match. The germline V gene has CDR1 KGHSH and CDR2 LQKENI. The CDR3 sequence is CASSPPFAGGPDTQYF. CDR3 nucleotide sequence: TGTGCCAGCTCACCACCGTTCGCGGGGGGGCCGGATACGCAGTATTTT. Complete variable domain (other parts from reference TRBV18 and TRBJ2-3): NAGVMQNPRHLVRRRGQEARLRCSPMKGHSHVYWYRQLPEEGLKFMVYLQKENIIDESGMPKERFSAEFPKEGPSILRIQQVVRGDSAAYFCASSPPFAGGPDTQYFGPGTRLTVL.

The gene calls are TRBV27 and TRBJ1-6; D ambiguous. V lost 2 bases and J 6 bases, leaving 8 bases between the germline ends. CDR3 length: 14 amino acids. CDR1 and CDR2 from the germline V gene are MNHEY and SMNVEV (reference sequence). The CDR3 bases are TGTGCCAGCAGTTTAAGGGCGGCTAATTCACCCCTCCACTTT. Translated: CASSLRAANSPLHF.

The CDR3 spells CASSQAPARGANEQFF. The CDR3 region has the DNA TGTGCCAGCAGCCAAGCACCGGCCCGGGGGGCGAATGAGCAGTTCTTC. The chain uses TRBV4-2 and TRBJ2-1; maybe TRBD2 (7 bases). The CDR3 is made up of 16 amino acids. Between the trimmed V and J ends, which lost 1 base and 7 bases, there was a span of 17 bases. Germline loops: CDR1 LGHNA, CDR2 YNFKEQ.

J is TRBJ2-1 and V is TRBV7-2, with 9 bases that match TRBD2. V trimming: 4 bases; J trimming: 7 bases; junction bases outside the gene matches: 8. This CDR3 contains 15 residues. The germline V gene has CDR1 SGHTA and CDR2 FQGNSA. In DNA form, the CDR3 reads TGTGCCAGCAGCTCCCGGGCTACTAGCGGGAATGAGCAGTTCTTC. Protein: CASSSRATSGNEQFF.

This sequence joins TRBV18 and TRBJ1-1; D unclear. CDR1 is KGHSH and CDR2 is LQKENI in the germline V gene. The CDR3 length is 13 residues. Trimming took 0 bases from V and 8 from J, leaving 10 bases between them. The CDR3 region is CASSPPNPVEAFF. The DNA of the CDR3 is TGTGCCAGCTCACCACCAAATCCCGTCGAAGCTTTCTTT.

This clone showed up just once. Other nucleotide sequences from this sample produce the same CDR3. The V and J genes are TRBV6-5 and TRBJ2-3; D possibly corresponds to TRBD2 (5 bases). The V gene's germline CDR1 is MNHEY and CDR2 SVGAGI. Trimming took off 5 bases at V and 5 bases at J, with 8 bases between the two ends. CDR3 length: 12 amino acids. CDR3: CASSRGEDTQYF. For the CDR3, the DNA is TGTGCCAGCAGTCGGGGAGAAGATACGCAGTATTTT.